These 27 T cell receptor beta chains came from one sample sequenced in a study of blood T cell repertoires in COVID-19. Method: immunoSEQ multiplex PCR; TCRdb's copy keeps in-frame clones and lacks some. The repertoire holds approximately 500,000 clones, with 80% to 90% as singletons. Sequences were obtained from peripheral blood. The receptors shown here come from a human donor in a cohort sampled during active COVID-19.

The J gene is TRBJ2-2, the V gene TRBV25-1; D gene ambiguous. Trimming pared 3 bases from V and 1 base from J, leaving 18 bases between. Germline assignment: CDR1 MGHDK and CDR2 SYGVNS. The CDR3 has 18 amino acids. The CDR3 sequence: CASSEASQKIGNTGELFF. The CDR3 nucleotides read TGTGCCAGCAGTGAGGCTAGTCAAAAAATTGGGAACACCGGGGAGCTGTTTTTT.

The chain uses TRBV2 and TRBJ2-5; 8 nucleotides agree with TRBD1. The CDR3 contains 17 residues. J lost 1 base, V lost 6 bases, and 13 bases had no gene match. Germline CDR1 is SNHLY and CDR2 is FYNNEI. For the CDR3, the DNA is TGTGCCAGCAGCGAAATACAGGGGGAGACCCTCCAAGAGACCCAGTACTTC. Translated: CASSEIQGETLQETQYF.

The chain combines TRBV5-1 with TRBJ2-6; maybe TRBD1 (6 bases). The germline V and J ends were trimmed by 2 bases and 1 base, with 7 bases remaining between them. Germline CDR1 and CDR2: SGHRS and YFSETQ. CDR3 length: 15 amino acids. CDR3 loop: CASSFDRSGANVLTF. In DNA form, the CDR3 reads TGCGCCAGCAGCTTTGACAGGTCTGGGGCCAACGTCCTGACTTTC.

The V call is TRBV20-1, the J call TRBJ2-7; 11 bases fit TRBD1. Germline values: CDR1 DFQATT, CDR2 SNEGSKA (reference sequence). V was clipped by 3 bases and J by 3 bases; unmatched bases: 7. The length of the CDR3 is 15 residues. The CDR3 bases are TGCAGTGCTAGTACGACCGGGACAGGGGGCTACGAGCAGTACTTC. This codes for CSASTTGTGGYEQYF.

The chain has TRBV19 and TRBJ1-6, with 10 nucleotides matching TRBD1. CDR3 length equals 15 residues. The germline gives CDR1 LNHDA, CDR2 SQIVND (reference sequence). The J segment lost 9 bases and the V segment lost 5 bases, leaving 7 bases of the junction unmatched. CDR3 nucleotides: TGTGCCAGTAGTCCAGGGACAGGGGACAGTTCACCCCTCCACTTT. Translating it yields CASSPGTGDSSPLHF.

Note on this clone: In the same sample, other DNA sequences code for this CDR3. V is TRBV19 and J is TRBJ1-5; D call uncertain. The CDR3 is made up of 14 amino acids. Germline V CDR1 and CDR2: LNHDA, SQIVND (reference sequence). Trimming pared 3 bases from V and 3 bases from J, leaving 9 bases between. The CDR3 reads CASSIRGHNQPQHF. CDR3 nucleotide sequence: TGTGCCAGTAGTATTAGAGGGCACAATCAGCCCCAGCATTTT.

The genes are TRBV7-9 and TRBJ2-1; a possible D gene is TRBD2 (6 bases). The CDR3 loop spans 16 amino acids. Germline V gene sequence: CDR1 SEHNR, CDR2 FQNEAQ (reference sequence). Trimming took off 5 bases at V and 1 base at J, with 15 bases between the two ends. The CDR3 nucleotides read TGTGCCAGCAGCCAAGGGACTTCTCTTTCCTACAATGAGCAGTTCTTC. Protein: CASSQGTSLSYNEQFF. Using reference TRBV7-9 and TRBJ2-1 for the parts outside the CDR3, the full variable domain is DTGVSQNPRHKITKRGQNVTFRCDPISEHNRLYWYRQTLGQGPEFLTYFQNEAQLEKSRLLSDRFSAERPKGSFSTLEIQRTEQGDSAMYLCASSQGTSLSYNEQFFGPGTRLTVL.

V is TRBV6-6 and J is TRBJ1-2; D gene unclear. Germline CDR1 MNHNY, CDR2 SVGAGI (reference sequence). V was shortened by 3 bases and J by 3 bases, with 5 bases between the two germline ends. The CDR3 consists of 12 residues. The CDR3 protein is CASSYPDYGYTF. DNA for the CDR3: TGTGCCAGCAGTTATCCTGACTATGGCTACACCTTC.

The rearrangement joins TRBV7-3 to TRBJ1-1, with D possibly being TRBD1 (5 bases). Germline CDR1 and CDR2: SGHTA and FQGTGA. This CDR3 spans 15 amino acids. V was trimmed by 5 bases and J by 1 base, leaving 14 bases between them. This chain's CDR3 is CASSPLPGPNTEAFF. CDR3 nucleotides: TGTGCCAGCAGCCCCCTTCCAGGGCCGAACACTGAAGCTTTCTTT. Supplemented by reference TRBV7-3 and TRBJ1-1, the full variable domain reads GAGVSQTPSNKVTEKGKYVELRCDPISGHTALYWYRQSLGQGPEFLIYFQGTGAADDSGLPNDRFFAVRPEGSVSTLKIQRTERGDSAVYLCASSPLPGPNTEAFFGQGTRLTVV.

The chain recombines TRBV11-2 with TRBJ2-7; 12 bases match TRBD2. V lost 5 bases and J lost 5; bases outside the gene matches: 16. The CDR3 length is 18 residues. From germline, CDR1 is SGHAT and CDR2 FQNNGV. CDR3 sequence (DNA): TGTGCCAGCAGCCCACGACTAGCGGGGGCCCTAAGGTCAAACGAGCAGTACTTC. Its protein product is CASSPRLAGALRSNEQYF.

This clone came up once. V is TRBV6-5 and J is TRBJ2-7; TRBD2 might be the D (7 bases). Trimming left V 1 base short and J 6 bases short, with 13 bases between. Germline values: CDR1 MNHEY, CDR2 SVGAGI. The CDR3 covers 14 residues. DNA for the CDR3: TGTGCCAGCAGTTACTTTTCGGGGGGCCGCGAGCAGTACTTC. Its translation: CASSYFSGGREQYF.

The chain recombines TRBV18 with TRBJ2-6; 7 bases align to TRBD1. V dropped 5 bases and J dropped 1; count of bases not matched to a gene: 5. There are 16 residues in the CDR3. Germline V gene data show CDR1 as KGHSH and CDR2 as LQKENI. The CDR3, as DNA: TGTGCCAGCTCAGCCCGACAGGGATCTGGGGCCAACGTCCTGACTTTC. Residues: CASSARQGSGANVLTF.

V is TRBV3-1 (or the pseudogene TRBV3-2) and J is TRBJ1-2, with D unresolved. The V end lost 0 bases, the J end lost 7 bases, and 9 bases lay between the germline ends. This CDR3 has 13 residues. The V gene's germline CDR1 is LGHDT and CDR2 YNNKEL (reference sequence). DNA of the CDR3: TGTGCCAGCAGCCAAGATACCGGAGTTGGCTACACCTTC. It encodes CASSQDTGVGYTF.

V is TRBV6-1 and J is TRBJ1-1; D gene unclear. The CDR3 extends over 15 amino acids. Trimming pared 2 bases from V and 0 bases from J, leaving 10 bases between. Germline V gives CDR1 MNHNS, CDR2 SASEGT. CDR3 coding DNA: TGTGCCAGCAGTGAAAGAAGCGGACTGAACACTGAAGCTTTCTTT. Translating it yields CASSERSGLNTEAFF.

The chain recombines TRBV19 with TRBJ2-1, with 12 bases identical to TRBD1. This CDR3 region has 17 residues. The V gene's germline CDR1 is LNHDA and CDR2 SQIVND (reference sequence). With 4 bases clipped from V and 6 bases from J, the junction kept 10 bases outside the gene matches. In nucleotides, the CDR3 is TGTGCCAGTAGTAGGCTAACCGGGACAGGGGGCCTCAATGAGCAGTTCTTC. Residues: CASSRLTGTGGLNEQFF. Full variable domain (remainder filled in from reference TRBV19 and TRBJ2-1): DGGITQSPKYLFRKEGQNVTLSCEQNLNHDAMYWYRQDPGQGLRLIYYSQIVNDFQKGDIAEGYSVSREKKESFPLTVTSAQKNPTAFYLCASSRLTGTGGLNEQFFGPGTRLTVL.

The chain uses TRBV6-5 and TRBJ2-5, with 8 bases that match TRBD2. V dropped 7 bases and J dropped 2; count of bases not matched to a gene: 9. The CDR3 spans 15 residues. CDR1 and CDR2 (germline): MNHEY, SVGAGI. The CDR3 reads CASTWAGGGQETQYF. CDR3 DNA sequence: TGTGCCAGCACCTGGGCGGGAGGTGGGCAAGAGACCCAGTACTTC.

The genes are TRBV25-1 and TRBJ2-2; 9 positions agree with TRBD1. The CDR3 runs 16 residues. Germline V lookup: CDR1 MGHDK, CDR2 SYGVNS. V was pared by 6 bases and J by 6 bases, with 11 bases of the junction left unmatched. The CDR3 bases are TGTGCCAGCAGGGCGCCGGGGACAGGGTCATCCGGGGAGCTGTTTTTT. Amino acid sequence: CASRAPGTGSSGELFF.

In DNA, the CDR3 is TGTGCCAGCAGAAAGTTATCAGGGGACCAGCCCCAGCATTTT. Translating gives CASRKLSGDQPQHF. J is TRBJ1-5 and V is TRBV27; a weak D match, TRBD1 (6 bases). Trimming shortened V by 6 bases and J by 7 bases, and 16 bases separated the two germline ends. The CDR3 totals 14 residues. Germline lookup yields CDR1 MNHEY and CDR2 SMNVEV (reference sequence).

This chain connects TRBV3-1 (or the pseudogene TRBV3-2) to TRBJ1-2, with a weak D call TRBD1 (6 bases). Germline V gives CDR1 LGHDT, CDR2 YNNKEL (reference sequence). Between the trimmed V and J ends, which lost 0 bases and 8 bases, there was a span of 10 bases. The CDR3 totals 13 residues. CDR3 nucleotide sequence: TGTGCCAGCAGCCAAGACCAGGGGACCGGCTACACCTTC. Amino acid sequence: CASSQDQGTGYTF.

Worth noting for this clone: One end of the junction is discordant with germline, which a read error may explain. This sequence joins TRBV10-3 and TRBJ1-2; TRBD1 aligns across 8 bases. Germline V lookup: CDR1 ENHRY, CDR2 SYGVKD. This CDR3 is built from 13 residues. CDR3 sequence reads: CAIREGQAIPHFF. In DNA, the CDR3 is TGTGCCATCAGGGAGGGACAGGCCATTCCCCATTTCTTC.

The chain joins TRBV28 to TRBJ2-2; D is uncertain. V lost 4 bases, J lost 4 bases, and 13 bases lay in between. The germline gives CDR1 MDHEN, CDR2 SYDVKM. The CDR3 has 15 amino acids. This CDR3 reads CASSSAQTSTGELFF. The CDR3 nucleotides are TGTGCCAGCAGTTCCGCCCAGACATCCACCGGGGAGCTGTTTTTT.

The chain links TRBV12-3 or TRBV12-4 to TRBJ2-5; 8 nucleotides align to TRBD1. With 3 bases clipped from V and 5 bases from J, the junction kept 2 bases outside the gene matches. The CDR3 spans 13 residues. This chain's CDR3 is CASSLHRGETQYF. CDR3 in DNA: TGTGCCAGCAGTTTGCACAGGGGGGAGACCCAGTACTTC.

In the case of this clone: Relative to the germline gene, one junction end is altered; a read error may explain this. This chain uses TRBV28 with TRBJ1-5; D is possibly TRBD1 (5 bases). This CDR3 is built from 13 residues. Germline CDR1 and CDR2: MDHEN and SYDVKM. The chain's CDR3 is CASSEGGTEKGNF. CDR3 sequence (DNA): TGTGCCAGCAGCGAGGGAGGGACGGAGAAGGGGAATTTT.

V usage is TRBV19 and J usage is TRBJ2-1; the match to TRBD2 covers 10 bases. Germline V CDR1 and CDR2: LNHDA, SQIVND (reference sequence). V trimming: 8 bases; J trimming: 7 bases; junction bases outside the gene matches: 11. The CDR3 consists of 15 residues. As DNA, the CDR3 is TGTGCCAGTGGTACAGGGAGGACTAGCGGAAATGAGCAGTTCTTC. Translating it yields CASGTGRTSGNEQFF.

The chain uses TRBV3-1 (or the pseudogene TRBV3-2) and TRBJ1-4; D unresolved. Germline loops: CDR1 LGHDT, CDR2 YNNKEL (reference sequence). The CDR3 spans 15 residues. The ends were cut back, 0 bases at V and 2 bases at J, with 7 bases in the middle. The CDR3 bases are TGTGCCAGCAGCCAAGAGGCGGGGACTAATGAAAAACTGTTTTTT. It encodes CASSQEAGTNEKLFF.

J is TRBJ1-1 and V is TRBV7-9, with TRBD1 matching 9 bases. V lost 6 bases, J lost 1 base, and 9 bases stayed unmatched. The CDR3 sequence is 16 residues long. Looked up from germline, CDR1 is SEHNR and CDR2 is FQNEAQ (reference sequence). The CDR3 is CASSRPGTGPNTEAFF. The DNA for the CDR3 is TGTGCCAGCAGTCGTCCCGGGACAGGGCCGAACACTGAAGCTTTCTTT.

The chain joins TRBV18 to TRBJ2-2, with D perhaps TRBD2 (6 bases). Germline V CDR1 and CDR2: KGHSH, LQKENI. The CDR3 consists of 16 residues. The V end lost 4 bases, the J end lost 3 bases, and 15 bases lay between the germline ends. The CDR3 nucleotides read TGTGCCAGCTCACAAGCCGGCTCGGGGGACACCGGGGAGCTGTTTTTT. This gives the protein CASSQAGSGDTGELFF. Full variable domain (outside the CDR3, taken from reference TRBV18 and TRBJ2-2): NAGVMQNPRHLVRRRGQEARLRCSPMKGHSHVYWYRQLPEEGLKFMVYLQKENIIDESGMPKERFSAEFPKEGPSILRIQQVVRGDSAAYFCASSQAGSGDTGELFFGEGSRLTVL.